The next 21 T cell receptor beta chains were all read from a single sample in a study of response to subunit inactivated influenza vaccine. TCRdb passed the RT-PCR reads through MiXCR, listing each CDR3 protein once. The table includes 450,000 to 550,000 distinct CDR3 sequences, 25% detected once. The sequenced sample was CD4+ T cells sorted from PBMCs, obtained more than 4 days after vaccination. Every receptor here comes from a man aged 50 to 60 who received an inactivated influenza vaccine.

The V gene is TRBV20-1, the J gene TRBJ2-7; 9 bases fit TRBD2. The CDR3 contains 13 residues. Germline assignment: CDR1 DFQATT and CDR2 SNEGSKA (reference sequence). V was pared by 6 bases and J by 3 bases, with 6 bases of the junction left unmatched. The CDR3 loop is CSALAGPVYEQYF. The CDR3 DNA follows: TGCAGTGCCCTAGCGGGACCGGTCTACGAGCAGTACTTC.

The CDR3 sequence is CASSFSGNEQFF. Written as DNA, the CDR3 is TGTGCCAGCAGCTTTTCTGGCAATGAGCAGTTCTTC. The V gene is TRBV5-6, the J gene TRBJ2-1; D gene ambiguous. V was cut by 2 bases and J by 6 bases, with 6 bases left in between. The CDR3 spans 12 residues. Germline V CDR1 and CDR2: SGHDT, YYEEEE.

This chain connects TRBV12-3 or TRBV12-4 to TRBJ2-1; TRBD1 aligns across 9 bases. Trimming took 6 bases from V and 9 from J; bases not matched to a gene: 6. The CDR3 consists of 13 residues. The CDR3 loop is CASSGTGYGEQFF. The CDR3, as DNA: TGTGCCAGCAGCGGGACAGGGTATGGTGAGCAGTTCTTC.

The chain couples TRBV7-9 to TRBJ2-2; 10 nucleotides match TRBD2. Germline values: CDR1 SEHNR, CDR2 FQNEAQ (reference sequence). V gave up 5 bases and J gave up 0 bases; unmatched junction bases: 3. The CDR3 sequence is 16 residues long. The CDR3 region is CASSRGLAANTGELFF. The CDR3 nucleotides are TGTGCCAGCAGCCGAGGACTAGCGGCGAACACCGGGGAGCTGTTTTTT.

This clonotype showed up just a few times. The chain carries TRBV19 and TRBJ2-7; 8 nucleotides align to TRBD2. The ends lost 4 bases at V and 7 bases at J; junction bases unmatched: 12. CDR1 is LNHDA, CDR2 SQIVND, per germline (reference sequence). The CDR3 sequence is 15 residues long. CDR3 region: CASSKIGLAGNEQYF. The CDR3 coding sequence is TGTGCCAGTAGTAAGATAGGTCTAGCGGGTAATGAGCAGTACTTC. Together with reference TRBV19 and TRBJ2-7, the CDR3 gives the full variable domain: DGGITQSPKYLFRKEGQNVTLSCEQNLNHDAMYWYRQDPGQGLRLIYYSQIVNDFQKGDIAEGYSVSREKKESFPLTVTSAQKNPTAFYLCASSKIGLAGNEQYFGPGTRLTVT.

This clonotype ranks as medium-sized. The chain couples TRBV20-1 to TRBJ2-7; 7 bases agree with TRBD1. Germline values: CDR1 DFQATT, CDR2 SNEGSKA (reference sequence). This CDR3 has 12 residues. With 4 bases clipped from V and 3 bases from J, the junction kept 3 bases outside the gene matches. The CDR3 bases are TGCAGTGCTAACGCAGGGGGCTACGAGCAGTACTTC. Its translation: CSANAGGYEQYF.

This clonotype has just a few counts. A junction boundary mismatches the germline segment, possibly from a read error. The chain employs TRBV29-1 and TRBJ1-4; TRBD1 matches at 7 bases. CDR3 length equals 12 residues. The germline V gene encodes CDR1 SQVTM and CDR2 ANQGSEA. CDR3 protein: CSVERARGQTLF. In DNA, the CDR3 is TGCAGCGTTGAAAGGGCGAGGGGGCAAACCCTTTTT. Using reference TRBV29-1 and TRBJ1-4 for the parts outside the CDR3, the full variable domain is SAVISQKPSRDICQRGTSLTIQCQVDSQVTMMFWYRQQPGQSLTLIATANQGSEATYESGFVIDKFPISRPNLTFSTLTVSNMSPEDSSIYLCSVERARGQTLFGSGTQLSVL.

In the case of this clonotype: Relative to the germline gene, one junction end is altered; a read error may explain this. The chain links TRBV4-1 to TRBJ2-1, with D maybe TRBD1 (6 bases). The V gene's germline CDR1 is MGHRA and CDR2 YSYEKL. The CDR3 sequence is 15 residues long. CDR3 in DNA: TGCGCCAGCATCCAAGTGAAGGGGGCCTACAATGAGCAGTTCTTC. This encodes CASIQVKGAYNEQFF.

This clonotype was counted only a few times. The rearrangement uses TRBV9 and TRBJ2-3; no firm D call. The CDR3 is made up of 12 amino acids. Trimming pared 3 bases from V and 6 bases from J, leaving 8 bases between. Germline V lookup: CDR1 SGDLS, CDR2 YYNGEE. CDR3 in DNA: TGTGCCAGCAGCGGCCAGCACGATACGCAGTATTTT. This sequence encodes CASSGQHDTQYF.

This clonotype occurred many times. This chain joins TRBV20-1 and TRBJ2-2, with 7 nucleotides matching TRBD2. Germline CDR1 DFQATT, CDR2 SNEGSKA (reference sequence). With 3 bases clipped from V and 7 bases from J, the junction kept 2 bases outside the gene matches. The CDR3 is 12 residues long. The CDR3 DNA is TGCAGTGCTAGTAGCGGGCACGGGGAGCTGTTTTTT. It encodes CSASSGHGELFF.

CDR3 nucleotide sequence: TGTGCCAGCAGCTCGACAGGGTCGGAGACCCAGTACTTC. Its protein product is CASSSTGSETQYF. This chain uses TRBV7-2 with TRBJ2-5; TRBD1 aligns across 7 bases. V trimming: 4 bases; J trimming: 5 bases; junction bases outside the gene matches: 4. CDR3 length: 13 residues. Germline loops: CDR1 SGHTA, CDR2 FQGNSA.

The chain joins TRBV29-1 to TRBJ2-2; D perhaps matches TRBD2 (5 bases). The CDR3 has 13 residues. Germline CDR1 and CDR2: SQVTM and ANQGSEA. V lost 5 bases to trimming and J lost 3 bases, with 10 bases between them. CDR3 in amino acids: CSVWLAYTGELFF. CDR3 DNA sequence: TGCAGCGTTTGGCTAGCCTACACCGGGGAGCTGTTTTTT.

The rearrangement uses TRBV4-2 and TRBJ2-3, with TRBD2 matching over 8 bases. The CDR3 totals 14 residues. V lost 6 bases, J lost 5 bases, and 7 bases stayed unmatched. Germline V CDR1 and CDR2: LGHNA, YNFKEQ. The CDR3 loop reads CASRSGRSIDTQYF. The CDR3 nucleotides read TGTGCCAGCAGGAGCGGGAGATCCATAGATACGCAGTATTTT.

The genes are TRBV5-1 and TRBJ2-5, with TRBD1 as a possible D gene (5 bases). This CDR3 region has 13 residues. Germline lookup yields CDR1 SGHRS and CDR2 YFSETQ. V lost 5 bases and J 2 bases, leaving 10 bases between the germline ends. As DNA, the CDR3 is TGCGCCAGCAGTAGACAGACGCAAGAGACCCAGTACTTC. Translated: CASSRQTQETQYF.

V and J are TRBV20-1 and TRBJ2-1; D unresolved. Germline CDR1 DFQATT, CDR2 SNEGSKA (reference sequence). V was trimmed by 0 bases and J by 8 bases, leaving 23 bases between them. This CDR3 spans 17 amino acids. For the CDR3, the DNA is TGCAGTGCTAGAGATCGGATGTGGATCGGTCTCCGCTATGAGCAGTTCTTC. Translation: CSARDRMWIGLRYEQFF.

The J gene is TRBJ2-7, the V gene TRBV4-3; 7 bases align to TRBD1. The V gene end was trimmed by 0 bases and the J gene end by 3 bases; junction bases not matched to a gene: 5. The CDR3 runs to 15 residues. From germline, CDR1 is LGHNA and CDR2 YSLEER. The CDR3 DNA reads as TGCGCCAGCAGCCAAGATCAGGGGACAGTCTACGAGCAGTACTTC. Translating gives CASSQDQGTVYEQYF.

This clonotype has more than one count but fewer than ten. This chain links TRBV11-2 with TRBJ1-1; D perhaps matches TRBD1 (5 bases). This CDR3 spans 15 amino acids. V was shortened by 1 base and J by 1 base, with 10 bases between the two germline ends. Germline V gene sequence: CDR1 SGHAT, CDR2 FQNNGV. The CDR3 DNA sequence: TGTGCCAGCAGCTTAGCGTCCGGGACGAACACTGAAGCTTTCTTT. This encodes CASSLASGTNTEAFF.

The chain combines TRBV2 with TRBJ1-5; 7 nucleotides line up with TRBD1. V was pared by 6 bases and J by 3 bases, with 5 bases of the junction left unmatched. The CDR3 is 14 amino acids. Per the germline V gene, CDR1 is SNHLY and CDR2 is FYNNEI. CDR3 residues: CASRETGANQPQHF. CDR3 nucleotides: TGTGCCAGCAGAGAAACAGGGGCCAATCAGCCCCAGCATTTT.

This clonotype was detected ten times or more. The chain employs TRBV12-3 or TRBV12-4 and TRBJ1-1; D call uncertain. Trimming removed 6 bases at V and 0 bases at J, with 5 bases between. This CDR3 is built from 12 residues. The CDR3 protein is CASRAVNTEAFF. DNA of the CDR3: TGTGCCAGCAGGGCAGTGAACACTGAAGCTTTCTTT.

This clonotype was counted at least ten times. The genes are TRBV5-1 and TRBJ2-2, with unresolved D. Trimming removed 5 bases at V and 4 bases at J, with 12 bases between. This CDR3 comprises 14 residues. Germline values: CDR1 SGHRS, CDR2 YFSETQ. CDR3 DNA: TGCGCCAGCAGTTTCCAGGACCGCACCGGGGAGCTGTTTTTT. It yields the protein CASSFQDRTGELFF.

The chain employs TRBV20-1 and TRBJ2-1; 9 bases agree with TRBD1. The CDR3 covers 15 residues. Looked up from germline, CDR1 is DFQATT and CDR2 is SNEGSKA (reference sequence). J was trimmed by 6 bases and V by 2 bases; bases with no gene match: 8. The CDR3 DNA is TGCAGTGCTAGACTACAGGGGGCCAGCGGCAATGAGCAGTTCTTC. It codes for CSARLQGASGNEQFF.